The 3 T cell receptor beta chains listed next were all sequenced from one sample in a study of blood T cell repertoires in COVID-19. Measured with immunoSEQ multiplex PCR; TCRdb has only the in-frame clones, and not every one. This table has fewer than 450,000 clones, around 90% appearing once. Sample: PBMCs or T cells enriched from blood (not recorded which). Receptor source: a woman between 40 and 50 years old with acute COVID-19.

This sequence joins TRBV11-2 and TRBJ1-3, with D possibly matching TRBD1 (6 bases). Per germline, CDR1 SGHAT and CDR2 FQNNGV. V was trimmed by 2 bases and J by 8 bases, leaving 19 bases between them. This CDR3 has 16 amino acids. CDR3 in amino acids: CASSLFPTGPRDTIYF. CDR3 nucleotides: TGTGCCAGCAGCTTATTCCCGACAGGCCCGCGCGACACCATATATTTT.

This sequence joins TRBV7-2 and TRBJ1-5, with TRBD1 as a possible D gene (6 bases). Trimming pared 2 bases from V and 6 bases from J, leaving 20 bases between. Germline lookup yields CDR1 SGHTA and CDR2 FQGNSA. The CDR3 is made up of 17 amino acids. CDR3 residues: CASSLPPRTGRGQPQHF. The DNA of the CDR3 is TGTGCCAGCAGCTTACCCCCCCGAACAGGGAGAGGTCAGCCCCAGCATTTT.

This sequence joins TRBV4-1 and TRBJ2-3; TRBD2 matches 14 bases. With 4 bases clipped from V and 5 bases from J, the junction kept 5 bases outside the gene matches. Germline loops: CDR1 MGHRA, CDR2 YSYEKL. The length of the CDR3 is 16 residues. In nucleotides, the CDR3 is TGCGCCAGCAGCCGAGGACTAGCGGGGGGAGGAGATACGCAGTATTTT. Encoded protein: CASSRGLAGGGDTQYF.